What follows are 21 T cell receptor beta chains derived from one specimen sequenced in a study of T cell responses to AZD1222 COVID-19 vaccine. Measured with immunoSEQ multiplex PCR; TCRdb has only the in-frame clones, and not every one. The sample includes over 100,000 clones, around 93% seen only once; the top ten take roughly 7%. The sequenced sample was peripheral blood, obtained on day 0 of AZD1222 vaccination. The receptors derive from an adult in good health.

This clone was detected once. CDR3 coding DNA: TGTGCCAGCAGTTTGGGGCGGGGAACCTACGAGCAGTACTTC. This translates into CASSLGRGTYEQYF. V gene TRBV27 combines with J gene TRBJ2-7; weak D call: TRBD2 (6 bases). The CDR3 is 14 residues long. Deletions cut 3 bases from V and 2 bases from J, with 11 bases between. Looked up from germline, CDR1 is MNHEY and CDR2 is SMNVEV (reference sequence).

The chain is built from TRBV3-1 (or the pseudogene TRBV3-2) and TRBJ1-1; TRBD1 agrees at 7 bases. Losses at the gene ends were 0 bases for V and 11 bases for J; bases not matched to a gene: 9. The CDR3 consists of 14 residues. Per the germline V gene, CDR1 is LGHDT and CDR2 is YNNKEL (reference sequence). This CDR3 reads CASSQDLTGASAFF. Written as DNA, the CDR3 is TGTGCCAGCAGCCAAGATTTAACAGGGGCTTCGGCTTTCTTT.

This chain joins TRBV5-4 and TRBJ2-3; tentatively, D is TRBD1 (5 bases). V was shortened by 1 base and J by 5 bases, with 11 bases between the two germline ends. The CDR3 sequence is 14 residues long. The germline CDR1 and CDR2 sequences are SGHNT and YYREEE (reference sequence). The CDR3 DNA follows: TGTGCCAGCAGCTTGTCGCAGGGAAAAGATACGCAGTATTTT. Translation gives CASSLSQGKDTQYF.

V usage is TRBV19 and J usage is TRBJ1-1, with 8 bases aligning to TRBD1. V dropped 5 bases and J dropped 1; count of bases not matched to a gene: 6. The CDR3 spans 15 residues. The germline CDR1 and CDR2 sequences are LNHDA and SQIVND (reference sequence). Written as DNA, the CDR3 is TGTGCCAGTAGTCCAGGGGGCGCGGGGAACACTGAAGCTTTCTTT. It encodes CASSPGGAGNTEAFF. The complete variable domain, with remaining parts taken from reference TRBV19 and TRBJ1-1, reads DGGITQSPKYLFRKEGQNVTLSCEQNLNHDAMYWYRQDPGQGLRLIYYSQIVNDFQKGDIAEGYSVSREKKESFPLTVTSAQKNPTAFYLCASSPGGAGNTEAFFGQGTRLTVV.

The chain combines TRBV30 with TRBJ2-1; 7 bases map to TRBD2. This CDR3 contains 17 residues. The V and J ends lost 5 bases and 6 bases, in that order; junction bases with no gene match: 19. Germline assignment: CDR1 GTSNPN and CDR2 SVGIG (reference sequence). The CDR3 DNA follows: TGTGCCTGGGGCCCTAGCGGACCTACCCAGCGGCGCAATGAGCAGTTCTTC. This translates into CAWGPSGPTQRRNEQFF.

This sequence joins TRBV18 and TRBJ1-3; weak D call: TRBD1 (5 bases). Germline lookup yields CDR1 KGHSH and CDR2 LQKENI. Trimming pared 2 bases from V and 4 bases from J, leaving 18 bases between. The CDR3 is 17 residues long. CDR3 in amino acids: CASSPGLRVIGGNTIYF. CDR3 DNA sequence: TGTGCCAGCTCACCAGGCCTCAGGGTGATCGGAGGAAACACCATATATTTT.

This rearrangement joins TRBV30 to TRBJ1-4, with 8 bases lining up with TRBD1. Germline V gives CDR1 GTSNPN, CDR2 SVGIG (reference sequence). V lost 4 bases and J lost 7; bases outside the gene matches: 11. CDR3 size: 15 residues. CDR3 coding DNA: TGTGCCTGGAATGGGCAGGGGGCTGTAGGTGAAAAACTGTTTTTT. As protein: CAWNGQGAVGEKLFF.

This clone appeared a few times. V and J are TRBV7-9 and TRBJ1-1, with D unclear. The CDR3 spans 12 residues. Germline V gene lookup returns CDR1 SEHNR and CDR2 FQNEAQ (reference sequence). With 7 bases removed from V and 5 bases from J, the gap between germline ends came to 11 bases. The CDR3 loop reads CASTQYGTEAFF. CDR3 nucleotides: TGTGCCAGCACCCAATACGGGACTGAAGCTTTCTTT.

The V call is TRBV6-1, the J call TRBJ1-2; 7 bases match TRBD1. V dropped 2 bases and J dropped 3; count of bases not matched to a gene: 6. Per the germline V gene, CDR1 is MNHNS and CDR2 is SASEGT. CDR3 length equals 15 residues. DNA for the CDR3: TGTGCCAGCAGTGAATCCTATGGACAGGACTATGGCTACACCTTC. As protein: CASSESYGQDYGYTF.

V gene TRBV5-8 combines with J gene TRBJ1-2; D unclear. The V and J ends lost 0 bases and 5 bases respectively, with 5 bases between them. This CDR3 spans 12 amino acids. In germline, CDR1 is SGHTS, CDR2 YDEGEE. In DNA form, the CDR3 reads TGTGCCAGCAGCTTGGGGATGTATGGCTACACCTTC. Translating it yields CASSLGMYGYTF.

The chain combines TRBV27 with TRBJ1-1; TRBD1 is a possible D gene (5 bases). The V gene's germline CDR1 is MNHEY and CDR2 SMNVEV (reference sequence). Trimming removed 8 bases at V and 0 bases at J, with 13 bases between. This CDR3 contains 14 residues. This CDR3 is CASQSRGMNTEAFF. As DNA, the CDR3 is TGTGCCAGCCAGTCCCGGGGGATGAACACTGAAGCTTTCTTT.

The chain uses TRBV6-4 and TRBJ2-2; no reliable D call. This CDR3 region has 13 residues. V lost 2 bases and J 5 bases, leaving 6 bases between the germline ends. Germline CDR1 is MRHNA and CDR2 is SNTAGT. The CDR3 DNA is TGTGCCAGCAGTGACGCTAAGACCGGGGAGCTGTTTTTT. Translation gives CASSDAKTGELFF.

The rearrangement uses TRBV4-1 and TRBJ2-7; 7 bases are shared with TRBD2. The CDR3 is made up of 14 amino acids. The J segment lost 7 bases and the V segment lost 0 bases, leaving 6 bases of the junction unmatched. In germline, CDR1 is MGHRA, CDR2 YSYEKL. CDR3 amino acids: CASSQEIPGGEQYF. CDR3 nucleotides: TGCGCCAGCAGCCAAGAAATACCCGGGGGGGAGCAGTACTTC.

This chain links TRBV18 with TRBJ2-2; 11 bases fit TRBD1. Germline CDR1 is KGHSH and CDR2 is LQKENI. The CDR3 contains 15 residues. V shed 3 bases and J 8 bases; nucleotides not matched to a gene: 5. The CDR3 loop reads CASSPGQGASGELFF. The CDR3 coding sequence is TGTGCCAGCTCACCCGGACAGGGGGCTTCTGGGGAGCTGTTTTTT.

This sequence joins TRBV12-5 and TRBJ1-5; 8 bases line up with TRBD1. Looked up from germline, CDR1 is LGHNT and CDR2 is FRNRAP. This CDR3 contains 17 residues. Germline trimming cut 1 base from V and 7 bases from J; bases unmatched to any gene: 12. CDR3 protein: CASGLGFRGRGGQPQHF. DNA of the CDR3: TGTGCTAGTGGTTTGGGGTTCAGGGGGCGCGGGGGGCAGCCCCAGCATTTT.

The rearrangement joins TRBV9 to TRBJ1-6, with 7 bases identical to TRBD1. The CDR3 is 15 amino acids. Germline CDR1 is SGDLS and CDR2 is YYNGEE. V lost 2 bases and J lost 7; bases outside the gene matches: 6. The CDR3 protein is CASSVLGQENSPLHF. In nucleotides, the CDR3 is TGTGCCAGCAGCGTCTTAGGACAGGAAAATTCACCCCTCCACTTT.

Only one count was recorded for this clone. CDR3 DNA: TGCGCCAGCAGTCGGGCCCTCTCGGATTCACCCCTCCACTTT. Translation: CASSRALSDSPLHF. V usage is TRBV5-1 and J usage is TRBJ1-6; no firm D call. This CDR3 has 14 residues. Germline CDR1 reads SGHRS; CDR2 reads YFSETQ. Trimming removed 5 bases at V and 8 bases at J, with 14 bases between.

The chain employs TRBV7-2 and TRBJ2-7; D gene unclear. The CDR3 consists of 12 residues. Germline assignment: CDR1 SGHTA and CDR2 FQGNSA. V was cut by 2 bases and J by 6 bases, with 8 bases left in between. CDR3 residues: CASSLRRSEQYF. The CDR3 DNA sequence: TGTGCCAGCAGCTTAAGGCGATCCGAGCAGTACTTC.

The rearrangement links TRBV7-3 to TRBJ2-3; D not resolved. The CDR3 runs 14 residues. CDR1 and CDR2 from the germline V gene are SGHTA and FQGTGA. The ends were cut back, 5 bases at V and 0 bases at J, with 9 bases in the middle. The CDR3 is CASSDKTSTDTQYF. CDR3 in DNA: TGTGCCAGCAGCGACAAAACTAGCACAGATACGCAGTATTTT.

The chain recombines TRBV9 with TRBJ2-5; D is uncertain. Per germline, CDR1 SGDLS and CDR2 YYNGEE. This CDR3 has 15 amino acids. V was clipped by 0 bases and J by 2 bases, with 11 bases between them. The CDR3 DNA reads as TGTGCCAGCAGCGTAGGGACGGGCCCTCAAGAGACCCAGTACTTC. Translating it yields CASSVGTGPQETQYF.

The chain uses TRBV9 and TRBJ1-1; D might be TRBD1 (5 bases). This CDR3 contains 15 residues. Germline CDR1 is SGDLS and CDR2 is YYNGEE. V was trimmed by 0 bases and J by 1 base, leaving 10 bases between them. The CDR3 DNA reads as TGTGCCAGCAGCGTAGGAGGGGCTTCGAACACTGAAGCTTTCTTT. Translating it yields CASSVGGASNTEAFF.